This is a list of T cell receptor beta chains from one sample in a study of CD8 T cells in ankylosing spondylitis. TCRdb recomputed calls from the 5' RACE reads with MiXCR, one row per CDR3 protein. The top ten hold around 4.9% of the sample, which has approximately 250,000 distinct CDR3 sequences, approximately 7.6% seen once. Sequencing input: blood, either unsorted or a sorted T cell fraction (not recorded which). Receptor source: a female donor with ankylosing spondylitis or in good health (not recorded which). Both conserved end residues are part of each CDR3. Fields, in order: clone size, CDR3 length, V gene, D gene, J gene, CDR3 protein, CDR3 DNA. D genes are given only for firm matches. Part of the rows lack a size; the others show once, few, many or a class for expanded clones.

many	14	TRBV12-3/TRBV12-4	-	TRBJ1-6	CASSFGLRDSPLHF	TGTGCCAGCAGTTTCGGGTTACGAGATTCACCCCTCCACTTT
-	15	TRBV6-4	TRBD2	TRBJ2-1	CARPLAGRNNNEQFF	TGTGCCAGACCCCTAGCGGGGAGGAACAACAATGAGCAGTTCTTC
many	17	TRBV12-3/TRBV12-4	-	TRBJ2-7	CASSPDYRLFATYEQYF	TGTGCCAGCAGCCCCGACTACCGACTATTTGCAACCTACGAGCAGTACTTC
-	13	TRBV20-1	-	TRBJ2-3	CSVQQASTDTQYF	TGCAGTGTGCAACAGGCTAGCACAGATACGCAGTATTTT
-	18	TRBV20-1	-	TRBJ2-1	CSARFGSGLGTRPNEQFF	TGCAGTGCTAGGTTCGGGTCGGGCCTGGGGACCAGGCCCAATGAGCAGTTCTTC
many	13	TRBV29-1	-	TRBJ1-1	CSVGGGRNTEAFF	TGCAGCGTTGGGGGGGGGAGGAACACTGAAGCTTTCTTT
many	14	TRBV20-1	TRBD2	TRBJ2-2	CSAKTSGGTGELFF	TGCAGTGCCAAAACTAGCGGGGGGACCGGGGAGCTGTTTTTT
many	14	TRBV12-3/TRBV12-4	-	TRBJ1-1	CASSLGSGNTEAFF	TGTGCCAGCAGTTTAGGCAGTGGCAACACTGAAGCTTTCTTT
many	13	TRBV19	-	TRBJ2-5	CASSPGLQGPQYF	TGTGCCAGTAGTCCCGGACTGCAGGGGCCCCAGTACTTC
-	12	TRBV19	-	TRBJ1-5	CATRGGARPQHF	TGTGCCACCAGAGGCGGGGCCCGGCCCCAGCATTTT
many	13	TRBV6-5	-	TRBJ2-5	CASSYSLVETQYF	TGTGCCAGCAGTTACTCATTGGTGGAGACCCAGTACTTC
many	12	TRBV20-1	-	TRBJ1-1	CSARKSNTEAFF	TGCAGTGCTAGAAAATCGAACACTGAAGCTTTCTTT
few	13	TRBV27	-	TRBJ2-5	CASGLGVRETQYF	TGTGCCAGCGGCCTAGGTGTTAGAGAGACCCAGTACTTC
many	14	TRBV28	-	TRBJ1-2	CASSLLEVNYGYTF	TGTGCCAGCAGTTTATTGGAGGTTAACTATGGCTACACCTTC
many	16	TRBV27	TRBD1	TRBJ1-2	CASSPLLQGADYGYTF	TGTGCCAGCAGCCCCCTATTGCAGGGGGCTGACTATGGCTACACCTTC
-	15	TRBV28	-	TRBJ2-5	CASSRPQLGGETQYF	TGTGCCAGCAGTCGCCCCCAGCTAGGAGGAGAGACCCAGTACTTC
many	15	TRBV20-1	TRBD2	TRBJ2-1	CSARTLAGVYNEQFF	TGCAGTGCTAGAACCCTAGCGGGAGTGTACAATGAGCAGTTCTTC
few	15	TRBV29-1	-	TRBJ2-6	CSVEVANSGANVLTF	TGCAGCGTTGAAGTGGCGAACTCTGGGGCCAACGTCCTGACTTTC
many	15	TRBV6-2/TRBV6-3	-	TRBJ2-1	CASSLPGTAYNEQFF	TGTGCCAGCAGCCTCCCGGGGACTGCCTACAATGAGCAGTTCTTC
many	11	TRBV24-1	-	TRBJ2-1	CATSDENEQFF	TGTGCCACCAGTGATGAAAATGAGCAGTTCTTC
many	16	TRBV12-3/TRBV12-4	-	TRBJ1-5	CASSLTTSLHGQPQHF	TGTGCCAGCAGTTTGACGACAAGTCTGCACGGTCAGCCCCAGCATTTT
many	13	TRBV12-5	-	TRBJ2-3	CASGLVPGGTQYF	TGTGCTAGTGGTTTGGTACCCGGGGGTACGCAGTATTTT
many	15	TRBV5-1	-	TRBJ1-1	CASSLAVTGNTEAFF	TGCGCCAGCAGCTTGGCCGTTACGGGCAACACTGAAGCTTTCTTT
many	15	TRBV7-2	-	TRBJ2-7	CASSLGAGLSYEQYF	TGTGCCAGCAGCTTAGGGGCAGGGCTATCCTACGAGCAGTACTTC
few	13	TRBV7-9	-	TRBJ1-1	CASSPQIYTEAFF	TGTGCCAGCAGCCCACAGATCTACACTGAAGCTTTCTTT
many	18	TRBV4-2	-	TRBJ2-1	CASSQSIIAGVTYNEQFF	TGTGCCAGCAGCCAATCTATTATAGCAGGGGTTACCTACAATGAGCAGTTCTTC
many	15	TRBV20-1	TRBD2	TRBJ2-7	CSARTPTSGRYEQYF	TGCAGTGCTAGAACACCCACTAGCGGGAGATACGAGCAGTACTTC
few	15	TRBV7-2	-	TRBJ2-1	CASSFTAAPRYEQFF	TGTGCCAGCAGCTTTACTGCGGCCCCCCGGTATGAGCAGTTCTTC
many	11	TRBV12-5	-	TRBJ2-1	CASGTSNQQFF	TGTGCTAGTGGTACGAGTAACCAGCAGTTCTTC
many	16	TRBV20-1	TRBD2	TRBJ2-1	CSARASGRAPANEQFF	TGCAGTGCTAGGGCAAGCGGGAGGGCCCCTGCCAATGAGCAGTTCTTC
few	17	TRBV4-3	-	TRBJ2-5	CASSQDTRTTRLQTQYF	TGCGCCAGCAGCCAAGATACAAGAACAACGCGCCTCCAGACCCAGTACTTC
many	11	TRBV20-1	-	TRBJ2-1	CSVKQANEQFF	TGCAGTGTTAAACAGGCCAATGAGCAGTTCTTC
few	14	TRBV20-1	TRBD1	TRBJ2-7	CSASRQGVPYEQYF	TGCAGTGCTAGTAGACAGGGGGTACCCTACGAGCAGTACTTC
many	14	TRBV7-7	-	TRBJ2-1	CASSLSGQNNEQFF	TGTGCCAGCAGCTTAAGCGGACAAAACAATGAGCAGTTCTTC
many	11	TRBV20-1	-	TRBJ2-1	CSARWGNEQFF	TGCAGTGCCCGGTGGGGGAATGAGCAGTTCTTC
many	13	TRBV7-2	-	TRBJ1-4	CASTEAGGEKLFF	TGTGCCAGCACCGAGGCGGGTGGGGAAAAACTGTTTTTT
few	14	TRBV15	-	TRBJ2-5	CATSSAGHSTTQYF	TGTGCCACCAGCAGTGCGGGACACTCAACGACCCAGTACTTC
-	14	TRBV20-1	-	TRBJ1-1	CSARGRGQNTEAFF	TGCAGTGCTAGGGGGCGGGGTCAGAACACTGAAGCTTTCTTT
many	16	TRBV6-2/TRBV6-3	TRBD2	TRBJ2-3	CASSYALGSGSDTQYF	TGTGCCAGCAGTTACGCCCTCGGGAGCGGGAGTGATACGCAGTATTTT
many	14	TRBV20-1	TRBD2	TRBJ2-3	CSAPPGLAQDTQYF	TGCAGTGCGCCCCCGGGACTAGCCCAAGATACGCAGTATTTT
many	14	TRBV29-1	-	TRBJ2-2	CSALDGFGAGELFF	TGCAGCGCCCTTGACGGGTTCGGGGCCGGGGAGCTGTTTTTT
many	13	TRBV18	-	TRBJ1-1	CASAQDMNTEAFF	TGTGCCAGCGCCCAGGATATGAACACTGAAGCTTTCTTT
few	16	TRBV7-2	TRBD2	TRBJ2-1	CASSHPTSGVNNEQFF	TGTGCCAGCAGCCATCCAACTAGCGGAGTTAACAATGAGCAGTTCTTC
few	16	TRBV19	-	TRBJ2-1	CASSKKTREDYNEQFF	TGTGCCAGTAGTAAAAAAACTAGAGAGGACTACAATGAGCAGTTCTTC
-	16	TRBV28	-	TRBJ1-4	CASSSISQGIDEKLFF	TGTGCCAGCAGTTCAATCAGCCAAGGGATCGACGAAAAACTGTTTTTT
many	13	TRBV12-3/TRBV12-4	-	TRBJ2-3	CASSLFLADTQYF	TGTGCCAGCAGTTTGTTTCTAGCGGATACGCAGTATTTT
few	14	TRBV19	-	TRBJ2-2	CASTSRANTGELFF	TGTGCCAGTACCTCTCGGGCGAACACCGGGGAGCTGTTTTTT
many	15	TRBV19	TRBD1	TRBJ1-1	CASSTATGVVTEAFF	TGTGCCAGTAGTACTGCGACAGGGGTGGTCACTGAAGCTTTCTTT
many	14	TRBV7-9	TRBD2	TRBJ2-7	CASSQTLAGGEQYF	TGTGCCAGCAGCCAAACACTAGCGGGAGGCGAGCAGTACTTC
many	16	TRBV12-3/TRBV12-4	TRBD2	TRBJ2-2	CASSLVAGGPAGELFF	TGTGCCAGCAGTTTAGTTGCGGGAGGGCCCGCCGGGGAGCTGTTTTTT
-	16	TRBV18	-	TRBJ2-6	CASSPQPVSGANVLTF	TGTGCCAGCTCACCACAACCAGTCTCTGGGGCCAACGTCCTGACTTTC
many	14	TRBV21-1	-	TRBJ2-1	CASSKGTGVARGFF	TGTGCCAGCAGCAAAGGGACAGGGGTCGCGAGAGGGTTCTTC
many	16	TRBV6-5	TRBD2	TRBJ2-3	CASRPTSGRVPDTQYF	TGTGCCAGCAGACCTACTAGCGGGAGGGTCCCAGATACGCAGTATTTT
many	20	TRBV11-1	TRBD2	TRBJ2-2	CASSPRGGLAGGPRTGELFF	TGTGCCAGCAGCCCGAGGGGCGGACTAGCGGGAGGGCCTCGGACCGGGGAGCTGTTTTTT
many	13	TRBV10-3	-	TRBJ1-5	CAIKGQSNQPQHF	TGTGCCATCAAGGGGCAGAGCAATCAGCCCCAGCATTTT